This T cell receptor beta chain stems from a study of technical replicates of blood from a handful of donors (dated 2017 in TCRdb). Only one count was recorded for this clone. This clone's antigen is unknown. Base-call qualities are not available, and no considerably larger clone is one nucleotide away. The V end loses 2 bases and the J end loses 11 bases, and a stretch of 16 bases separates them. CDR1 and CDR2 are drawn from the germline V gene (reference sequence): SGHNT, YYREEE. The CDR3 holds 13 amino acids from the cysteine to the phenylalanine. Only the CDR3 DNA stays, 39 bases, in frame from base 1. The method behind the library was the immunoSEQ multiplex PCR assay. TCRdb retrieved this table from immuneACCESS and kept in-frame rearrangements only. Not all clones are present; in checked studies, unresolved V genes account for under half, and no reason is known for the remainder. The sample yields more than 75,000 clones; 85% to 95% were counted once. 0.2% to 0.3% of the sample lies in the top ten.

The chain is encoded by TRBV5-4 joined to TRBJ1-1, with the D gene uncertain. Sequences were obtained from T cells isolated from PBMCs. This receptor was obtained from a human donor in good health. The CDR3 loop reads CASSFGFRRSAFF. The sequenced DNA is TGTGCCAGCAGCTTTGGCTTCCGAAGGAGCGCTTTCTTT.